This TCR beta chain was profiled in a study of tumor-infiltrating lymphocytes in primary liver carcinoma. Background on the study: The tumors, T1-T3 N0M0 lesions, were about 4.2 to 10 cm across. Samples returned roughly 3.5 to 7.5 million productive TCRbeta reads each. Read depth did not differ significantly between tissue types.

Unsorted bulk tissue (about 19-33 mg) underwent RNA and DNA co-extraction. Chronic HBV infection was present, with no prior treatment. This clonotype was counted a single time. No antigen is known for it. Given a much more abundant clone one base away, this may be a read error. This CDR3 region has 15 residues. In germline, CDR1 is SGHNT, CDR2 YYREEE (reference sequence). The study, taken as a whole, reports: Top-250-clone fractions were significantly higher in tumors than in blood (p = 0.039).

The template, roughly 510 ng total RNA, yielded TCR beta cDNA made with a constant-region primer. Construction of TCR beta libraries relied on three successive nested multiplex PCR rounds employing slightly modified ARM-PCR. Amplification in the first two PCR rounds was performed using TRBV1-TRBV30 forward primers and a C-beta reverse primer for approximately 10 cycles each. One entry per CDR3 protein results from TCRdb running MiXCR on the multiplex PCR reads. The sample includes about 120,000 distinct CDR3 sequences, about two thirds seen only once; the top ten take roughly 7.3%. The sample taken for sequencing was tumor-adjacent normal liver tissue. The chain employs TRBV5-4 and TRBJ1-1, with TRBD1 matching over 10 bases. The TCR originated in an older woman with primary liver carcinoma and hepatitis B virus infection. The CDR3 sequence: CARSLRQGAEAEAFF. The CDR3 nucleotides are TGTGCCAGGAGCTTGCGACAGGGGGCTGAGGCTGAAGCTTTCTTT. Based on the CDR3 plus reference TRBV5-4 and TRBJ1-1, the full variable domain is ETGVTQSPTHLIKTRGQQVTLRCSSQSGHNTVSWYQQALGQGPQFIFQYYREEENGRGNFPPRFSGLQFPNYSSELNVNALELDDSALYLCARSLRQGAEAEAFFGQGTRLTVV.